Described below is a single TCR beta chain sequence and its context. The antigen remains unidentified. This CDR3 has 11 amino acids. Trimming took off 4 bases at V and 4 bases at J, with 2 bases between the two ends. The sample belongs to a study of T cell responses to AZD1222 COVID-19 vaccine. Study-wide points: Baseline seropositivity characterized only a handful of AZD1222 recipients. Repertoire sampling was restricted to post-peak T cell response timepoints. Epitopes outside B.1.351 and B.1.1.7 mutated regions reportedly drew nearly half of spike TCRs. Clonal diversity was possibly underestimated, and white British individuals and females predominated among donors.

The protocol was immunoSEQ multiplex PCR, while the TCRdb copy is restricted to in-frame clones and leaves out a portion. The sample holds 74,000 or so clones, roughly 84% seen once. This material consisted of peripheral blood, taken on day 0 of AZD1222 vaccination. This sequence was found in an adult in good health. J is TRBJ2-1 and V is TRBV12-3 or TRBV12-4; D unclear. In nucleotides, the CDR3 is TGTGCCAGCAGTTCTTACAATGAGCAGTTCTTC. This gives the protein CASSSYNEQFF.